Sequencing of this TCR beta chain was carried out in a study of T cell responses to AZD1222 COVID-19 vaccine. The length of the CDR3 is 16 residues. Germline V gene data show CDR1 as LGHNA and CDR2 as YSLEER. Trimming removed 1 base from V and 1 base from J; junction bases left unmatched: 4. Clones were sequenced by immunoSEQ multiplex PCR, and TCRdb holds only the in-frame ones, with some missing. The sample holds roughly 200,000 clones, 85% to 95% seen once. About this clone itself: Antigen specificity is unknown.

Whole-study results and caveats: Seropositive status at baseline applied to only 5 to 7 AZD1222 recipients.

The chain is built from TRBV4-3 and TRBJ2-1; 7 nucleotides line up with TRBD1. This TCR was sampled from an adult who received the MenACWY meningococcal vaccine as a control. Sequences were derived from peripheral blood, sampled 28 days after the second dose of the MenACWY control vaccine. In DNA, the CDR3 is TGCGCCAGCAGCCAAGGGTCGACAGGGTCCTACAATGAGCAGTTCTTC. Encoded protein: CASSQGSTGSYNEQFF.